This TCR beta chain was observed in a study of a mutant IDH1 vaccine in newly diagnosed glioma. Looking at the study overall: Every participant had undergone radiotherapy, temozolomide, or both before, and most underwent both.

Profiling relied on immunoSEQ multiplex PCR, and the TCRdb table lists in-frame clones only, not all of them. This table holds some 60,000 clones, roughly 76% found once. V lost 4 bases to trimming and J lost 6 bases; unmatched junction nucleotides: 8. The CDR3 spans 15 residues. Germline CDR1 is SGHRS and CDR2 is YFSETQ. The time point: week 35, safety follow-up. All doses held 300 ug of mutant IDH1 20-mer peptide, with topical imiquimod. New astrocytomas of WHO grade 3 or 4 that were IDH1-mutant and ATRX-lost were found in the donors. Of note for this clone: Antigen: not known.

The receptor was isolated from a man aged 40-49 years with glioma. The material was PBMCs, obtained from a glioma patient whose treatment included an IDH1 peptide vaccine. The chain employs TRBV5-1 and TRBJ1-2; 11 nucleotides match TRBD1. The DNA for the CDR3 is TGCGCCAGCAGCATCTCCGGGACAGGGGGAAATGGCTACACCTTC. Amino acid sequence: CASSISGTGGNGYTF.